The clone carrying this TCR beta chain was detected only a few times. Its antigen is as yet unknown. These data are taken from a study of beta chain features in type 1 diabetes. Study-wide findings and caveats: All four CD4+ subsets from Type 1 diabetes patients carried moderately but significantly shorter TCRB CDR3s.

Germline CDR1 PRHDT, CDR2 FYEKMQ (reference sequence). The CDR3 has 15 residues. V trimming: 6 bases; J trimming: 5 bases; junction bases outside the gene matches: 11. The authors reverse transcribed all of the isolated RNA, so sequencing captured expressed TCRB transcripts. Using immunoSEQ multiplex PCR, the repertoire was profiled, and TCRdb retains in-frame clones only, with some absent. The table records 200,000 to 300,000 clones, roughly 10% of them present only once. Populations isolated by sorting all had purity greater than 95%. Material for sequencing was naive CD4+ T cells from blood. This clonotype originated in a man aged 25-40 years with type 1 diabetes. The chain recombines TRBV13 with TRBJ2-5; TRBD1 matches at 8 bases. This CDR3 is CASSGSGGAGETQYF. In DNA form, the CDR3 reads TGTGCCAGCAGTGGATCAGGGGGCGCGGGGGAGACCCAGTACTTC.